This TCR beta chain was identified during a study of cytomegalovirus exposure and HLA in healthy donors. The primer mix had 60 Vbeta and 13 Jbeta primers. Sequenced by immunoSEQ multiplex PCR; TCRdb stores in-frame clones only, minus some. The sample consists of under 200,000 clones, roughly 77% of them appearing once. As regards this clone: Antigen: not known.

V lost 2 bases, J lost 0 bases, and 10 bases lay in between. The CDR3 consists of 16 residues. Germline V CDR1 and CDR2: SGHTA, FQGTGA. Notes on the study in general: The study put some 160 TCR beta chains on its list as cytomegalovirus-associated.

Sequencing was performed on PBMCs. The genes are TRBV7-3 and TRBJ1-4; D unclear. The clonotype was recovered from a woman aged 50 to 65 in good health and CMV-seropositive. CDR3 sequence reads: CASSLRGPATNEKLFF. The CDR3 region has the DNA TGTGCCAGCAGCTTACGAGGTCCCGCAACTAATGAAAAACTGTTTTTT.